A selection of T cell receptor beta chains follows, all from one sample in a study of CD8 T cells in ankylosing spondylitis. TCRdb reprocessed the 5' RACE reads via MiXCR and lists one record per CDR3 protein. The data hold about 240,000 distinct CDR3 sequences, with 7.5% to 9% observed a single time. Sequencing input: blood, either unsorted or a sorted T cell fraction (not recorded which). The receptor set was obtained from a male donor with ankylosing spondylitis or in good health (not recorded which). The conserved cysteine and the conserved F or W are not part of the CDR3 here. Size is omitted from some rows. Given values are once, few, many or a class for expanded clones.

CDR3 length	V gene	clone size	J gene	CDR3 protein
16	TRBV4-1	many	TRBJ2-3	ASSQVTLGQGSTDTQY
14	TRBV7-6	many	TRBJ2-3	ASSPPLAGGADTQY
14	TRBV11-2	-	TRBJ2-3	ASSFAAEDLTDTQY
12	TRBV11-3	-	TRBJ2-1	ASSSPGLGNEQF
15	TRBV5-6	-	TRBJ1-4	ASSYPEGHTTNEKLF
14	TRBV5-1	-	TRBJ1-2	ASSLQGRGSGDGYT
13	TRBV3-1	many	TRBJ1-2	ASSQFPGTPYGYT
13	TRBV7-9	once	TRBJ2-2	ASSLVTPSSGELF
12	TRBV5-1	many	TRBJ1-1	ASSFGRDITEAF
13	TRBV20-1	-	TRBJ1-5	SARDVRGGDQPQH
12	TRBV20-1	many	TRBJ2-2	SARDFRETGELF
13	TRBV7-2	few	TRBJ2-1	ASSLDGGGNNEQF
13	TRBV5-1	many	TRBJ1-2	ASSLDASSRYGYT
14	TRBV4-1	many	TRBJ2-1	ASIRLAESSYNEQF
11	TRBV20-1	many	TRBJ2-4	SATGQGWNIQY
14	TRBV12-3/TRBV12-4	few	TRBJ1-3	ASTQGLGDSGNTIY
12	TRBV20-1	many	TRBJ2-5	SASLVTGQETQY
13	TRBV7-2	-	TRBJ1-1	ASSEPGTGDTEAF
13	TRBV12-3/TRBV12-4	many	TRBJ1-5	ASSWAAGVNQPQH
14	TRBV6-1	many	TRBJ2-1	ASSLFPTGAYNEQF
13	TRBV30	once	TRBJ2-1	AWSVILAAYNEQF
12	TRBV5-6	-	TRBJ1-1	ASSLQGALGEAF
10	TRBV12-3/TRBV12-4	few	TRBJ2-7	ASSKGTTEQY
12	TRBV7-2	many	TRBJ2-3	ASKIDGGGDTQY
14	TRBV12-3/TRBV12-4	many	TRBJ2-7	ASSPRQGRDSYEQY
12	TRBV7-2	few	TRBJ2-5	ASSRPGLLETQY
14	TRBV20-1	many	TRBJ2-2	SARDTRISTTGELF
13	TRBV3-1	many	TRBJ1-2	ASSQGPGGTYGYT
12	TRBV5-1	many	TRBJ1-1	ASSFRDGNTEAF
10	TRBV11-1	-	TRBJ2-7	ASSPYSHEQY
12	TRBV20-1	many	TRBJ1-4	SARRTVTNEKLF
14	TRBV4-2	few	TRBJ1-6	ASSQESVGEGSPLH
12	TRBV20-1	many	TRBJ1-5	SAFPGRPDQPQH
12	TRBV11-2	many	TRBJ2-1	ASLRLAGLNEQF
15	TRBV7-8	many	TRBJ1-1	ASSLVTAGGGVTEAF
16	TRBV25-1	few	TRBJ2-2	ASSESGTAYFGAGELF
12	TRBV6-1	few	TRBJ2-7	ASRPGQGVYEQY
12	TRBV12-3/TRBV12-4	many	TRBJ2-2	ASSFSGATGELF
11	TRBV5-5	many	TRBJ2-2	ASSWVPTGELF
16	TRBV6-5	many	TRBJ2-6	ASSYLRRANSGANVLT
11	TRBV7-2	many	TRBJ1-5	ASSTDRHQPQH
15	TRBV19	-	TRBJ1-5	ASSRTGLTYSNQPQH
12	TRBV12-3/TRBV12-4	many	TRBJ1-2	ASSPAGGNYGYT
12	TRBV18	-	TRBJ2-5	ASSPPARKETQY
13	TRBV6-1	many	TRBJ2-2	ASSERQGYSGELF
14	TRBV4-3	few	TRBJ2-1	ASSHAGTSAYNEQF